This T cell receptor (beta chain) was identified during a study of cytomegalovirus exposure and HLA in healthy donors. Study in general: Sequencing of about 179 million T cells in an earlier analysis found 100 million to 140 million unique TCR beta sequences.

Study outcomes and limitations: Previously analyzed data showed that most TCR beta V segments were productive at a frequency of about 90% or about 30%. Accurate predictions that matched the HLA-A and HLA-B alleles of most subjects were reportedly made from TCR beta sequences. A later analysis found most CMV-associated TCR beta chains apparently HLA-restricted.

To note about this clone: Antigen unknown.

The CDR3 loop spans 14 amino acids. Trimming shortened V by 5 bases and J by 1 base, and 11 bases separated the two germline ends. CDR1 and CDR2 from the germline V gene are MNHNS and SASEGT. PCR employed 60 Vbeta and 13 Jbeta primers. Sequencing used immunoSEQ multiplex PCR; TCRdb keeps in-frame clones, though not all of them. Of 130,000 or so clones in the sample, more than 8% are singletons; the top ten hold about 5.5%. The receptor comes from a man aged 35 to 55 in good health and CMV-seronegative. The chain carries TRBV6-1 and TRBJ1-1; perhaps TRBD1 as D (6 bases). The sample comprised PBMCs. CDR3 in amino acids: CASSFQGRNTEAFF. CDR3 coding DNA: TGTGCCAGCAGTTTTCAGGGGAGGAACACTGAAGCTTTCTTT.